This T cell receptor (beta chain) was obtained from a study of blood T cell repertoires in COVID-19 (TCRdb year 2020). With respect to the entire study: Collaborator samples came from the United States, Italy and Spain and covered acute and convalescent phases of COVID-19. The material from the prospective study consisted of cDNA or gDNA derived from T cells, B-cell-depleted T cells, or PBMCs. Deeply sampled blood TCRbeta repertoires from subjects exposed to, actively infected with, or recovered from COVID-19 were included in the dataset. A de-identified subject ID, COVID-19 status, age in years and sex were almost always included in the sample metadata. The samples were drawn from two sources: the first 160 participants of the ongoing ImmuneRACE study, and over 950 subjects contributed by 6 global collaborators. HLA class I and class II types, where available, came from metadata supplied by the sample provider rather than from assay-based typing. A freely available public database, intended as a resource for researchers studying the immune response to SARS-CoV-2, is where the repertoires were released. What the authors observed across the whole study: How much clinical and demographic metadata was included differed by source and by participant, and the metadata was provided uncurated.

Note on this clone: Its recognized antigen is unknown. The record has no base qualities; no much larger clone is one base away.

Collaborating institutions collected whole blood in K2EDTA tubes following their own protocols. Collaborator samples were shipped for TCRbeta analysis as frozen whole blood, isolated PBMCs, or DNA extracted from either sample type. TCRbeta CDR3 regions were amplified from genomic DNA by means of the immunoSEQ Assay, a bias-controlled multiplex PCR. The study's processing was this. The number of nucleated cells in each sample was estimated by amplification of reference gene primers within the assay. To quantify the absolute abundance of each unique TCRbeta CDR3 rearrangement, sequence reads were collapsed and filtered. For each sample, productive Simpson clonality was calculated as the square root of Simpson's diversity index across productive rearrangements. Entries here come from immuneACCESS through TCRdb and include only in-frame sequences with V and J called. Some clones fail to appear in such tables; in the studies checked, an unresolved V gene covers under half of the shortfall, and the cause of the remainder is unknown. V and J calls and clone size are copied from that table; D and trimming were computed from the DNA. The sample table contains under 40,000 clones; only one count was recorded for roughly 84% of them. The leading ten clones occupy roughly 13% of the sample.

The sequence was obtained from a man in his sixties with active COVID-19. Material: peripheral blood.

CDR3 protein: CASSFPGQGLLSAFF. The nucleotide sequence is given as TGTGCCAGCAGCTTTCCGGGACAGGGGTTGTTGTCGGCTTTCTTT. This sequence uses TRBV7-2 and TRBJ1-1; 10 middle bases align to TRBD1. The germline V end is reduced by 3 bases and the J end by 11 bases; junction bases left unmatched: 12. The CDR3 spans 15 residues, from the cysteine through the phenylalanine. Only CDR3 DNA is held: 45 bases, read in frame from base 1. The germline V gene provides CDR1 SGHTA and CDR2 FQGNSA.